What follows is one T cell receptor beta chain and its context. Antigen: not known. The data were obtained in a study of human T cells and chemical hapten exposure. TCRdb called the RACE reads again in MiXCR, with one record for every CDR3 protein. The table lists about 120,000 distinct CDR3 sequences, over 9% of them singletons. Time point described: patch test 3, about 24 weeks after DPC sensitization. Stated treatment: therapeutic diphenylcyclopropenone sensitization with weekly scalp DPC. Prior to application of each patch test, blood was drawn. The study's findings and limits: Patch test score was positively correlated with the counts of PT1 expanded TCRs.

This receptor was taken from a woman aged 50 to 65 with alopecia areata. Some clones in this sample may be carry-over from other donors' samples. Source: whole blood, taken in connection with sensitization to the hapten diphenylcyclopropenone (DPC).

CDR3: CATSDRLSGYNEQFF. The CDR3 DNA reads TGTGCCACCAGTGATCGGCTTAGCGGGTACAATGAGCAGTTCTTC. The chain carries TRBV24-1 and TRBJ2-1; 7 nucleotides align to TRBD2. The CDR3 covers 15 residues. CDR1 is KGHDR and CDR2 is SFDVKD in the germline V gene. V lost 3 bases, J lost 4 bases, and 5 bases stayed unmatched.